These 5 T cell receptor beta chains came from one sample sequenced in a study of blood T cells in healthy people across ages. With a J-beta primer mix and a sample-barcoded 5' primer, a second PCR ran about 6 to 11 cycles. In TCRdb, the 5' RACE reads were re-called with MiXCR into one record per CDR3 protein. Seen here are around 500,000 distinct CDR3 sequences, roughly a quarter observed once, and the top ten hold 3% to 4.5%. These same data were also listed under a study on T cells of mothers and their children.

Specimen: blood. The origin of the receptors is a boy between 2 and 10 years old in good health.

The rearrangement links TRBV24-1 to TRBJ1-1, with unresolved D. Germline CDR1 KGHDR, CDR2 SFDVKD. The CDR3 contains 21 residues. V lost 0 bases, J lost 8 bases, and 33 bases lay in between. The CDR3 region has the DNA TGTGCCACCAGTGATTTGCGAGGGTCGTCACCCTTTTTCTTAGAGACAATGGAAGCTTTCTTT. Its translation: CATSDLRGSSPFFLETMEAFF.

The CDR3 sequence: CASSPYGYQPGNTIYF. The DNA of the CDR3 is TGTGCCAGCAGCCCTTATGGGTACCAACCTGGAAACACCATATATTTT. The chain uses TRBV14 and TRBJ1-3; no clear D gene. V shed 4 bases and J shed 2 bases, with 15 bases lying between them. CDR3 length: 16 amino acids. Germline CDR1 and CDR2: SGHDN and FVKESK.

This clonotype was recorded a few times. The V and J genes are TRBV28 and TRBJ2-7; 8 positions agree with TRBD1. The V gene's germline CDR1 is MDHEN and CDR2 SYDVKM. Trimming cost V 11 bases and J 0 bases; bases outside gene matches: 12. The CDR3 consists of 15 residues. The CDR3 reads CASRTGLTDSYEQYF. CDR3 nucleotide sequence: TGTGCCTCCCGGACAGGGCTAACCGACTCCTACGAGCAGTACTTC. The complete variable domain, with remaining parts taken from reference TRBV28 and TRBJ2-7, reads DVKVTQSSRYLVKRTGEKVFLECVQDMDHENMFWYRQDPGLGLRLIYFSYDVKMKEKGDIPEGYSVSREKKERFSLILESASTNQTSMYLCASRTGLTDSYEQYFGPGTRLTVT.

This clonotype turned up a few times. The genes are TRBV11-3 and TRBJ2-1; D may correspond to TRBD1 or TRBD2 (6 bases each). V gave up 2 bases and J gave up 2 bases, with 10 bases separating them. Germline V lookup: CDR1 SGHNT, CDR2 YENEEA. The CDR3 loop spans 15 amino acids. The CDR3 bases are TGTGCCAGCAGCTTAAGGGGGGCCCCCTACAATGAGCAGTTCTTC. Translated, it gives CASSLRGAPYNEQFF.

The chain's CDR3 is CASSQGGDSSYEQYF. In DNA form, the CDR3 reads TGCGCCAGCAGCCAAGGCGGGGATAGCTCCTACGAGCAGTACTTC. V is TRBV4-3 and J is TRBJ2-7; tentative D call: TRBD2 (6 bases). The CDR3 is 15 amino acids. Germline V CDR1 and CDR2: LGHNA, YSLEER. The ends were cut back, 1 base at V and 0 bases at J, with 10 bases in the middle.